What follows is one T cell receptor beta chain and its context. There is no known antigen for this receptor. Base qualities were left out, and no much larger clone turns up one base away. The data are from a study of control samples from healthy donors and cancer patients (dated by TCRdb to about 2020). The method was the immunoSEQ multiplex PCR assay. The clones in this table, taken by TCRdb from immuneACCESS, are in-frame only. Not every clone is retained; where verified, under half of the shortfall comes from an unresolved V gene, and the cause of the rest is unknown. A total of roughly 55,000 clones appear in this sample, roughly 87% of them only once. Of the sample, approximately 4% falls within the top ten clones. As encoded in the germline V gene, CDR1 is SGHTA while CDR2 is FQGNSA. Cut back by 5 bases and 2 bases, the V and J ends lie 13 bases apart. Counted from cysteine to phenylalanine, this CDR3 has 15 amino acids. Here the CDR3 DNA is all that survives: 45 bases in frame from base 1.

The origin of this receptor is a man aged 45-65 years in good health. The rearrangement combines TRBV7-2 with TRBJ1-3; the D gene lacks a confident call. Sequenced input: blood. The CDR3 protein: CASSPGGQTGNTIYF. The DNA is TGTGCCAGCAGCCCAGGTGGGCAGACTGGAAACACCATATATTTT.